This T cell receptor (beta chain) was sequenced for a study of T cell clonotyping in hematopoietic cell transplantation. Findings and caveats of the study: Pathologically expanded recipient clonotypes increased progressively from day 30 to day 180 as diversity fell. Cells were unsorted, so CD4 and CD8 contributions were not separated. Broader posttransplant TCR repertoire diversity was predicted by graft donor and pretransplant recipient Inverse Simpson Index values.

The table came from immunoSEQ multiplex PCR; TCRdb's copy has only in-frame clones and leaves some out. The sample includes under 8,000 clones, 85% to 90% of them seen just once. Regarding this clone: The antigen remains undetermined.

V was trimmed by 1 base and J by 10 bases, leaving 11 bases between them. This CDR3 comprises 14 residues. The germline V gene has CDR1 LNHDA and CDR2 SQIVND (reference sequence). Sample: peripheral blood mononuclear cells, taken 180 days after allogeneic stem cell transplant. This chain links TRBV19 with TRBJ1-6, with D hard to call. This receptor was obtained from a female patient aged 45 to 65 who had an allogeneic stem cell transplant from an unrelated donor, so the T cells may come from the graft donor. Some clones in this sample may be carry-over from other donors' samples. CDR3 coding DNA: TGTGCCAGTAGTATAGGCGGGGTAGGGTCACCCCTCCACTTT. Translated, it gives CASSIGGVGSPLHF.